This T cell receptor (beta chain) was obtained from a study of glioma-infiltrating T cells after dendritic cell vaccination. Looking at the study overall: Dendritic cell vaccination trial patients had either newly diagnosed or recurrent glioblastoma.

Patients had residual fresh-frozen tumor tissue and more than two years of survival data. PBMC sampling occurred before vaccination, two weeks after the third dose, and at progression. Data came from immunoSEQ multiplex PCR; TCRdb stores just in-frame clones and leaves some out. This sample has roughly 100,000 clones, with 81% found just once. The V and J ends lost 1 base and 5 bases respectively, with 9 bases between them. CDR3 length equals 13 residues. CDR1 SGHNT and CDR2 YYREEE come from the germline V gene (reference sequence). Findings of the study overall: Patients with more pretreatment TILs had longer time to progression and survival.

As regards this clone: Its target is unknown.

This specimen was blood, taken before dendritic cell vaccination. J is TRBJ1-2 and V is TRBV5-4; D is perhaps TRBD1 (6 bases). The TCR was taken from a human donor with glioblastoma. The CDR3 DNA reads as TGTGCCAGCAGCTTGAACAGGGTTTATGGCTACACCTTC. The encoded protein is CASSLNRVYGYTF.